This T cell receptor (beta chain) was captured by sequencing in a study of cytomegalovirus exposure and HLA in healthy donors. V lost 0 bases and J 1 base, leaving 7 bases between the germline ends. Per germline, CDR1 MNHEY and CDR2 SVGAGI. The CDR3 is made up of 16 amino acids. This PCR relied on a set of 60 Vbeta primers and 13 Jbeta primers. Here immunoSEQ multiplex PCR was the method, and the copy in TCRdb shows in-frame clones only, minus some. The sample includes about 160,000 clones. On this clone itself: Its specificity is unknown. This sample also contains other DNA sequences that code for the same CDR3.

Study findings and constraints: Presence/absence analyses assumed roughly uniform sequencing depth across donors. In an earlier analysis, most TCR beta V segments were productive about 87% or about 30% of the time. Among donors in an Asian-associated ancestry cluster, a later analysis reportedly found fewer N-insertions than the roughly 700-donor mean.

Sequenced sample: PBMCs. The sequence was collected from a woman aged 60-70 years in good health and CMV-seronegative. This chain joins TRBV6-5 and TRBJ2-6; D gene unclear. The CDR3 bases are TGTGCCAGCAGTTACTCTTTGGCATCTGGGGCCAACGTCCTGACTTTC. It encodes CASSYSLASGANVLTF.